The 30 T cell receptor beta chains reported below all come from one sample, sequenced in a study of T cell responses to AZD1222 COVID-19 vaccine. The assay was immunoSEQ multiplex PCR, and TCRdb's table has in-frame clones only and misses some. The sample yields over 150,000 clones, 85% to 95% seen once. Sequenced material: peripheral blood, taken on day 0 of AZD1222 vaccination. These receptors came from an adult in good health.

This chain uses TRBV6-5 with TRBJ1-6, with D unclear. The CDR3 is 14 amino acids. With 4 bases removed from V and 5 bases from J, the gap between germline ends came to 9 bases. The germline CDR1 and CDR2 sequences are MNHEY and SVGAGI. CDR3 in DNA: TGTGCCAGCAGTTGGGGTCCGCATAATTCACCCCTCCACTTT. It codes for CASSWGPHNSPLHF.

This sequence joins TRBV4-3 and TRBJ2-2; TRBD1 agrees at 7 bases. The CDR3 covers 16 residues. The germline gives CDR1 LGHNA, CDR2 YSLEER. Germline trimming cut 0 bases from V and 5 bases from J; bases unmatched to any gene: 6. DNA of the CDR3: TGCGCCAGCAGCCAAGACTCCCACAGGGGTACCGGGGAGCTGTTTTTT. Amino acid sequence: CASSQDSHRGTGELFF.

V gene TRBV7-2 combines with J gene TRBJ2-7; 11 bases align to TRBD2. This CDR3 is built from 15 residues. V lost 3 bases and J lost 1; bases outside the gene matches: 2. The germline V gene has CDR1 SGHTA and CDR2 FQGNSA. DNA for the CDR3: TGTGCCAGCAGCTTGTTAGCGGGAGGGTCCTACGAGCAGTACTTC. Residues: CASSLLAGGSYEQYF.

The CDR3, as DNA: TGTGCCAGCTCACCAGGGACAGGTCCCGTTTGGGGACAGCCCCAGCATTTT. Amino acid sequence: CASSPGTGPVWGQPQHF. The V and J genes are TRBV18 and TRBJ1-5, with 8 positions matching TRBD1. Trimming cost V 2 bases and J 7 bases; bases outside gene matches: 13. This CDR3 region has 17 residues. The germline CDR1 and CDR2 sequences are KGHSH and LQKENI.

The chain uses TRBV7-9 and TRBJ2-1, with 8 positions matching TRBD1. CDR1 and CDR2 from the germline V gene are SEHNR and FQNEAQ (reference sequence). The ends lost 5 bases at V and 0 bases at J; junction bases unmatched: 6. This CDR3 has 16 residues. The CDR3 nucleotides read TGTGCCAGCAGCCCTACAGGGGGTGACTCCTACAATGAGCAGTTCTTC. Encoded protein: CASSPTGGDSYNEQFF.

The rearrangement links TRBV5-4 to TRBJ2-5; D is undetermined. The CDR3 consists of 13 residues. The V gene lost 3 bases and the J gene lost 4 bases, with 10 bases spanning the gap. Germline lookup yields CDR1 SGHNT and CDR2 YYREEE (reference sequence). The CDR3 loop is CASSSDLRETQYF. The DNA for the CDR3 is TGTGCCAGCAGCTCCGACCTTCGAGAGACCCAGTACTTC.

This clone was detected only once. The V gene is TRBV5-1, the J gene TRBJ2-1; D remains ambiguous. The V end lost 0 bases, the J end lost 1 base, and 5 bases lay between the germline ends. The V gene's germline CDR1 is SGHRS and CDR2 YFSETQ. This CDR3 contains 14 residues. CDR3 DNA sequence: TGCGCCAGCAGCTTGGTAGGGTCCTACAATGAGCAGTTCTTC. Its translation: CASSLVGSYNEQFF. Supplemented by reference TRBV5-1 and TRBJ2-1, the full variable domain reads KAGVTQTPRYLIKTRGQQVTLSCSPISGHRSVSWYQQTPGQGLQFLFEYFSETQRNKGNFPGRFSGRQFSNSRSEMNVSTLELGDSALYLCASSLVGSYNEQFFGPGTRLTVL.

V usage is TRBV18 and J usage is TRBJ2-5, with D perhaps matching TRBD2 (6 bases). Germline values: CDR1 KGHSH, CDR2 LQKENI. The CDR3 covers 17 residues. V dropped 2 bases and J dropped 2 bases, with 18 bases sitting between them. CDR3 bases: TGTGCCAGCTCACCATTACTCCCCCGGGACTTACAAGAGACCCAGTACTTC. As protein: CASSPLLPRDLQETQYF.

The V and J genes are TRBV4-2 and TRBJ1-4, with 8 bases matching TRBD1. This CDR3 has 18 residues. V shed 0 bases and J 2 bases; nucleotides not matched to a gene: 8. Germline CDR1 LGHNA, CDR2 YNFKEQ. In DNA form, the CDR3 reads TGTGCCAGCAGCCAAGATCCCGCAGGGGGCTTGACTAATGAAAAACTGTTTTTT. This sequence encodes CASSQDPAGGLTNEKLFF.

This chain joins TRBV5-6 and TRBJ2-7; no clear D. This CDR3 comprises 13 residues. The V end was cut by 2 bases, the J end by 4 bases, with 10 bases between. Per germline, CDR1 SGHDT and CDR2 YYEEEE. Here the CDR3 DNA reads TGTGCCAGCAGCTTCATTTCCGGATACGAGCAGTACTTC. Residues: CASSFISGYEQYF.

V usage is TRBV4-2 and J usage is TRBJ1-5; D is undetermined. The CDR3 runs 15 residues. CDR1 is LGHNA, CDR2 YNFKEQ, per germline. V dropped 0 bases and J dropped 7 bases, with 13 bases sitting between them. CDR3 region: CASSQEGREVQPQHF. The CDR3 region has the DNA TGTGCCAGCAGCCAAGAAGGCCGGGAAGTACAGCCCCAGCATTTT.

This chain connects TRBV15 to TRBJ2-1; D perhaps matches TRBD2 (6 bases). Germline loops: CDR1 LNHNV, CDR2 YYDKDF (reference sequence). The CDR3 runs to 15 residues. Trimming removed 5 bases at V and 6 bases at J, with 17 bases between. The CDR3 bases are TGTGCCACCAGCCCCCCGGGGGTAGCGGTCAATGAGCAGTTCTTC. Translation gives CATSPPGVAVNEQFF.

This clone was counted once. CDR3 nucleotides: TGTGCCACCAGCAGTAGACAGGGGGCAGGCAATCAGCCCCAGCATTTT. Amino acid sequence: CATSSRQGAGNQPQHF. V usage is TRBV15 and J usage is TRBJ1-5, with 10 bases identical to TRBD1. The V and J ends lost 3 bases and 2 bases, in that order; junction bases with no gene match: 4. This CDR3 contains 16 residues. Per germline, CDR1 LNHNV and CDR2 YYDKDF (reference sequence).

V is TRBV10-3 and J is TRBJ2-5; D gene unclear. Germline V lookup: CDR1 ENHRY, CDR2 SYGVKD. V was clipped by 0 bases and J by 4 bases, with 9 bases between them. This CDR3 region has 14 residues. The DNA of the CDR3 is TGTGCCATCAGTGAGTCGATTGGCGGAGAGACCCAGTACTTC. It specifies CAISESIGGETQYF.

The chain couples TRBV25-1 to TRBJ2-3, with D unclear. The CDR3 covers 14 residues. Germline values: CDR1 MGHDK, CDR2 SYGVNS. The V gene lost 3 bases and the J gene lost 1 base, with 8 bases spanning the gap. DNA for the CDR3: TGTGCCAGCAGTGAGGGTCAGGGCACAGATACGCAGTATTTT. As protein: CASSEGQGTDTQYF. Full variable domain (missing parts from reference TRBV25-1 and TRBJ2-3): EADIYQTPRYLVIGTGKKITLECSQTMGHDKMYWYQQDPGMELHLIHYSYGVNSTEKGDLSSESTVSRIRTEHFPLTLESARPSHTSQYLCASSEGQGTDTQYFGPGTRLTVL.

The chain's CDR3 is CASSLGTGGVAGELFF. CDR3 nucleotide sequence: TGTGCCAGCAGCTTGGGGACCGGAGGGGTGGCCGGGGAGCTGTTTTTT. The chain uses TRBV5-4 and TRBJ2-2; TRBD2 might be the D (6 bases). The germline V gene has CDR1 SGHNT and CDR2 YYREEE (reference sequence). This CDR3 comprises 16 residues. V was shortened by 0 bases and J by 6 bases, with 15 bases between the two germline ends.

This clone appeared a single time. The V gene is TRBV6-1, the J gene TRBJ1-6; D might be TRBD1 (5 bases). This CDR3 has 16 amino acids. The V end was cut by 4 bases, the J end by 3 bases, with 13 bases between. Germline CDR1 is MNHNS and CDR2 is SASEGT. CDR3 sequence reads: CASSASGGIYNSPLHF. Here the CDR3 DNA reads TGTGCCAGCAGTGCTTCTGGGGGGATCTATAATTCACCCCTCCACTTT.

The rearrangement uses TRBV19 and TRBJ1-1; 8 bases are shared with TRBD1. Per germline, CDR1 LNHDA and CDR2 SQIVND (reference sequence). V dropped 5 bases and J dropped 7; count of bases not matched to a gene: 6. The CDR3 is made up of 13 amino acids. CDR3 residues: CASSPRTGLEAFF. The CDR3 DNA follows: TGTGCCAGTAGTCCAAGGACAGGGCTTGAAGCTTTCTTT.

The V gene is TRBV7-2, the J gene TRBJ2-7; D possibly corresponds to TRBD2 (5 bases). The CDR3 is 14 residues long. Trimming removed 0 bases at V and 4 bases at J, with 10 bases between. The germline CDR1 and CDR2 sequences are SGHTA and FQGNSA. The CDR3, as DNA: TGTGCCAGCAGCTTAGCGAGGAGGACGTACGAGCAGTACTTC. It is translated as CASSLARRTYEQYF.

The chain joins TRBV5-1 to TRBJ1-1, with 7 bases aligning to TRBD1. After removal of 2 bases from V and 8 bases from J, the junction contained 6 bases not matched to a gene. The CDR3 totals 13 residues. The germline CDR1 and CDR2 sequences are SGHRS and YFSETQ. The CDR3 sequence: CASSLEGTAEAFF. The CDR3 bases are TGCGCCAGCAGCTTAGAGGGGACAGCCGAAGCTTTCTTT. Full variable domain (remainder filled in from reference TRBV5-1 and TRBJ1-1): KAGVTQTPRYLIKTRGQQVTLSCSPISGHRSVSWYQQTPGQGLQFLFEYFSETQRNKGNFPGRFSGRQFSNSRSEMNVSTLELGDSALYLCASSLEGTAEAFFGQGTRLTVV.

The chain combines TRBV19 with TRBJ1-5; the D is unclear. CDR3 length equals 13 residues. V lost 6 bases, J lost 7 bases, and 13 bases lay in between. CDR1 is LNHDA and CDR2 is SQIVND in the germline V gene (reference sequence). CDR3 amino acids: CASSIQLGQPQHF. The CDR3 DNA sequence: TGTGCCAGTAGCATTCAGCTGGGGCAGCCCCAGCATTTT.

The CDR3 coding sequence is TGTGCCAGCAGCCCCCGTGGCAGGGGGCTGGACACTGAAGCTTTCTTT. Its protein is CASSPRGRGLDTEAFF. The J gene is TRBJ1-1, the V gene TRBV3-1 (or the pseudogene TRBV3-2); 8 nucleotides line up with TRBD1. The V gene end was trimmed by 4 bases and the J gene end by 3 bases; junction bases not matched to a gene: 10. The CDR3 is 16 amino acids. CDR1 is LGHDT and CDR2 is YNNKEL in the germline V gene (reference sequence).

This chain links TRBV29-1 with TRBJ1-1; D is perhaps TRBD1 (5 bases). Germline-derived CDR1 and CDR2 are SQVTM and ANQGSEA. This CDR3 contains 13 residues. The V gene lost 7 bases and the J gene lost 0 bases, with 12 bases spanning the gap. CDR3 nucleotide sequence: TGCAGCGCTTTGGGACCGATGAACACTGAAGCTTTCTTT. This translates into CSALGPMNTEAFF.

The gene calls are TRBV6-5 and TRBJ1-3; D is ambiguous. CDR3 length: 14 residues. V lost 6 bases and J lost 3, with 12 bases in between. Germline loops: CDR1 MNHEY, CDR2 SVGAGI. CDR3 nucleotides: TGTGCCAGCAGAGACACGGCCGGTGGAAACACCATATATTTT. Translated, it gives CASRDTAGGNTIYF.

This chain links TRBV5-5 with TRBJ1-2; TRBD1 matches at 11 bases. This CDR3 has 14 residues. J gave up 8 bases and V 5 bases, and 8 bases lay outside the gene matches. Per the germline V gene, CDR1 is SGHKS and CDR2 is YYEKEE (reference sequence). DNA of the CDR3: TGTGCCAGCAGGGACAGGGGGCGGGATATCGGCTACACCTTC. This sequence encodes CASRDRGRDIGYTF.

This clone was seen just once. The chain links TRBV27 to TRBJ2-3; maybe TRBD2 (5 bases). Germline V lookup: CDR1 MNHEY, CDR2 SMNVEV (reference sequence). The CDR3 is 14 amino acids. V lost 0 bases, J lost 4 bases, and 8 bases lay in between. The DNA for the CDR3 is TGTGCCAGCAGTTTATCGAGGGTTGCAGATACGCAGTATTTT. Protein sequence: CASSLSRVADTQYF.

The chain uses TRBV6-5 and TRBJ1-6; 9 positions agree with TRBD1. The CDR3 is 15 residues long. V dropped 6 bases and J dropped 9; count of bases not matched to a gene: 9. CDR1 and CDR2 from the germline V gene are MNHEY and SVGAGI. The CDR3 coding sequence is TGTGCCAGCAGCCCCGACAGGGGGACGGGTTCACCCCTCCACTTT. Its translation: CASSPDRGTGSPLHF.

The V and J genes are TRBV20-1 and TRBJ2-1; D ambiguous. The V end was cut by 3 bases, the J end by 0 bases, with 18 bases between. This CDR3 region has 17 residues. From germline, CDR1 is DFQATT and CDR2 SNEGSKA (reference sequence). CDR3: CSASDGSLTFSYNEQFF. Here the CDR3 DNA reads TGCAGTGCTAGTGACGGATCCCTGACCTTCTCCTACAATGAGCAGTTCTTC.

The chain employs TRBV2 and TRBJ1-5; 9 nucleotides align to TRBD1. The length of the CDR3 is 15 residues. CDR1 SNHLY and CDR2 FYNNEI come from the germline V gene. J lost 6 bases, V lost 5 bases, and 8 bases had no gene match. CDR3 protein: CASSLDGTGTQPQHF. As DNA, the CDR3 is TGTGCCAGCAGTCTAGACGGGACAGGGACTCAGCCCCAGCATTTT.

The gene calls are TRBV4-2 and TRBJ2-7; 12 bases are shared with TRBD1. Trimming removed 1 base from V and 2 bases from J; junction bases left unmatched: 9. The germline V gene has CDR1 LGHNA and CDR2 YNFKEQ. This CDR3 is built from 18 residues. The CDR3 sequence: CASSQAAPGQGAAYEQYF. CDR3 sequence (DNA): TGTGCCAGCAGCCAAGCTGCCCCGGGACAGGGGGCAGCCTACGAGCAGTACTTC.